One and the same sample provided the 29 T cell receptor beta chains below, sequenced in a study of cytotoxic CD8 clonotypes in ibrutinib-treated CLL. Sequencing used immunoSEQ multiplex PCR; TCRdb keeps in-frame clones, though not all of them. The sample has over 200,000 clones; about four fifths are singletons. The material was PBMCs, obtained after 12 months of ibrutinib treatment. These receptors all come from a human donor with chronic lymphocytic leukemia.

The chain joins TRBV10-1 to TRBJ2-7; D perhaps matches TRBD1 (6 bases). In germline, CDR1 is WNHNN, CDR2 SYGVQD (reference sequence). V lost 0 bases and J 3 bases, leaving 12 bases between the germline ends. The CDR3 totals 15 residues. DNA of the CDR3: TGCGCCAGCAGTGAGTCGACGCAGGGGCACTACGAGCAGTACTTC. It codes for CASSESTQGHYEQYF.

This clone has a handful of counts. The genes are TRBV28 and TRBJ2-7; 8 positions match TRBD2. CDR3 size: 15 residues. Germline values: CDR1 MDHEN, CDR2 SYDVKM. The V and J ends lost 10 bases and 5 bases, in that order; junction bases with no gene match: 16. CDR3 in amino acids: CATPHLRREVDEQYF. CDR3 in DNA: TGTGCCACGCCTCATCTACGGCGGGAGGTCGACGAGCAGTACTTC.

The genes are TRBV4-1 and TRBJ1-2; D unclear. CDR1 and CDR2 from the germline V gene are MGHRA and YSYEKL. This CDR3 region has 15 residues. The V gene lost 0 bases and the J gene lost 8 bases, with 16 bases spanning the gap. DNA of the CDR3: TGCGCCAGCAGCCAAGAGGAAAATCGTCCTGGGGGCTACACCTTC. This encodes CASSQEENRPGGYTF.

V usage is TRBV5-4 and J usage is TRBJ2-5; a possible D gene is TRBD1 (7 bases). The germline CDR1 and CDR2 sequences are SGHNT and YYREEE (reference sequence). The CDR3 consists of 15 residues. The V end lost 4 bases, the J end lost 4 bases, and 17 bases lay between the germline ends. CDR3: CASSAGQSQGETQYF. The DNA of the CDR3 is TGTGCCAGCAGCGCGGGACAGTCTCAAGGAGAGACCCAGTACTTC.

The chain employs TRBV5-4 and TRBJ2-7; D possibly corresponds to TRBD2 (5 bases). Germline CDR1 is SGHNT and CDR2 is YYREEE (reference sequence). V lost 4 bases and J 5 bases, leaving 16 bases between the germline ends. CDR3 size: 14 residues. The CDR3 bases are TGTGCCAGCAGCCCTCAGTTAGCGCCGGACGAGCAGTACTTC. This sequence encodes CASSPQLAPDEQYF.

CDR3 sequence reads: CASSPPGAGNEQYF. The CDR3 DNA sequence: TGTGCCAGCTCACCACCGGGAGCAGGGAACGAGCAGTACTTC. V gene TRBV18 combines with J gene TRBJ2-7; D possibly matches TRBD1 or TRBD2 (5 bases each). This CDR3 is 14 amino acids long. Between the trimmed V and J ends, which lost 0 bases and 5 bases, there was a span of 11 bases. Germline values: CDR1 KGHSH, CDR2 LQKENI.

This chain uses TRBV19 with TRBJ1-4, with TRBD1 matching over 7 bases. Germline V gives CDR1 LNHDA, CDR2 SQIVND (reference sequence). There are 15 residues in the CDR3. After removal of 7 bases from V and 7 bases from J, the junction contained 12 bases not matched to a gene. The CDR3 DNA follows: TGTGCCAGTACTTCCACAGGGGTTGATGGTGAAAAACTGTTTTTT. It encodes CASTSTGVDGEKLFF.

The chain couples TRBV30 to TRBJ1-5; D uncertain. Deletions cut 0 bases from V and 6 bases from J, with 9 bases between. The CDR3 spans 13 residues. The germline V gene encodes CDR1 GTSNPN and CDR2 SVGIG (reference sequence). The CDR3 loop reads CAWSVRTSQPQHF. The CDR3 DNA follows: TGTGCCTGGAGTGTACGAACGAGTCAGCCCCAGCATTTT.

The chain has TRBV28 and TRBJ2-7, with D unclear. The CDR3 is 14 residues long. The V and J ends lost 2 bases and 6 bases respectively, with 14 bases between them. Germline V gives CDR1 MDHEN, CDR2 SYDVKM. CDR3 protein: CASSLGQATGEQYF. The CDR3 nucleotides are TGTGCCAGCAGTTTAGGCCAGGCGACGGGCGAGCAGTACTTC.

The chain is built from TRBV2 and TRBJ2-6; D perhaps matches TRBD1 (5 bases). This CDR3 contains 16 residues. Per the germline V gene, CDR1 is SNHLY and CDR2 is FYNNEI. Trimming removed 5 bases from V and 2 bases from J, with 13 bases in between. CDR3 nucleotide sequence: TGTGCCAGCAGTCGCATCAGGGCTACTGGGGCCAACGTCCTGACTTTC. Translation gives CASSRIRATGANVLTF.

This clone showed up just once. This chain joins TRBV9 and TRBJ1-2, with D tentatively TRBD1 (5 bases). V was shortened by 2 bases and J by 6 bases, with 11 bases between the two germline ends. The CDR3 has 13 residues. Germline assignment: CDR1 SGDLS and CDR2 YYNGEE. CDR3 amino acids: CASSVGTVDGYTF. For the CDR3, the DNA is TGTGCCAGCAGCGTTGGGACCGTTGATGGCTACACCTTC.

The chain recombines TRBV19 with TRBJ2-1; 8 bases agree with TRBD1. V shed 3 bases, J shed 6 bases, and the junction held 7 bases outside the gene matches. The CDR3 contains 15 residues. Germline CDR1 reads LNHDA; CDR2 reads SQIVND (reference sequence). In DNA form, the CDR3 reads TGTGCCAGTAGTATCTTGCCTCAGGGGGCCAATGAGCAGTTCTTC. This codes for CASSILPQGANEQFF.

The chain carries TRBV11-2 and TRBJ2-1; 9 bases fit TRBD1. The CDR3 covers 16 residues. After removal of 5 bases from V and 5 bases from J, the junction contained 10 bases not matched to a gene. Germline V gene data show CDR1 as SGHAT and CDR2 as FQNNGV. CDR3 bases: TGTGCCAGCAGCGCAATGGGACAGGGAATGAACAATGAGCAGTTCTTC. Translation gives CASSAMGQGMNNEQFF.

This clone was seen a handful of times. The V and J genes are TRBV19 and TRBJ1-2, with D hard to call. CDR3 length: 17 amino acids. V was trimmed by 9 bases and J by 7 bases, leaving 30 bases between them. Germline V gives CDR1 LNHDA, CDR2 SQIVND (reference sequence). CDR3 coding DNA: TGTGCCAGCCGGAAAATATGGACTTCTCCCCGGGAGAGTGGCTACACCTTC. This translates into CASRKIWTSPRESGYTF.

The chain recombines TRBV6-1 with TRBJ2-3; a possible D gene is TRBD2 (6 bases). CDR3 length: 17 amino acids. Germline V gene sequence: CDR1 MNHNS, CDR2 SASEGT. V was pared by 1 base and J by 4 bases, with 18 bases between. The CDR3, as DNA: TGTGCCAGCAGTGAAGGGGCATCGGGGACTTGGGCAGATACGCAGTATTTT. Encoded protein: CASSEGASGTWADTQYF.

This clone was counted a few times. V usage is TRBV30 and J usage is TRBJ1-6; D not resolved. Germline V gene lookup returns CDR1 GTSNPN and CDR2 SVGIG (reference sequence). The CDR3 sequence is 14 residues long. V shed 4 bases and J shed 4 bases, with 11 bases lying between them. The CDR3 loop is CAWMPGGYNSPLHF. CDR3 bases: TGTGCCTGGATGCCGGGTGGTTATAATTCACCCCTCCACTTT.

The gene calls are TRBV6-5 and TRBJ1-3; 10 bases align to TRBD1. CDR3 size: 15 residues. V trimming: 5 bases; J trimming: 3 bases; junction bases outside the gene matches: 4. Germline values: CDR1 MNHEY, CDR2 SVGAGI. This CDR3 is CASSTGTGVGNTIYF. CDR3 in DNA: TGTGCCAGCAGTACCGGGACAGGGGTTGGAAACACCATATATTTT.

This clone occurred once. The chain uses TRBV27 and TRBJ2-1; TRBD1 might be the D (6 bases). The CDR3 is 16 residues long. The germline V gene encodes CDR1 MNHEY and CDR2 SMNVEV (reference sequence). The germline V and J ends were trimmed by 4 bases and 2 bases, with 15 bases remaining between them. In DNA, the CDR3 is TGTGCCAGCAGTTCCGCACAGGGCAAGGCCTACAATGAGCAGTTCTTC. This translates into CASSSAQGKAYNEQFF.

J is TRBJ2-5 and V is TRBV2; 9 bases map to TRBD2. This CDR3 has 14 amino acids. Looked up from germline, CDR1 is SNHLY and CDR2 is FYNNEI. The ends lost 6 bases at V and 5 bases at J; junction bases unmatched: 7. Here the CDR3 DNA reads TGTGCCAGCAGCGGCGGGAGGGCCCGGGAGACCCAGTACTTC. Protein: CASSGGRARETQYF. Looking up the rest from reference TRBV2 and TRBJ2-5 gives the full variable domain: EPEVTQTPSHQVTQMGQEVILRCVPISNHLYFYWYRQILGQKVEFLVSFYNNEISEKSEIFDDQFSVERPDGSNFTLKIRSTKLEDSAMYFCASSGGRARETQYFGPGTRLLVL.

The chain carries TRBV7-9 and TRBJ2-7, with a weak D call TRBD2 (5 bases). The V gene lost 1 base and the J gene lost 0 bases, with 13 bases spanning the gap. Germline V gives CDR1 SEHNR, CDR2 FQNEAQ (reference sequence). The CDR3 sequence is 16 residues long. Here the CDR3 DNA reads TGTGCCAGCAGCTTAGGAGGGCTAGAGGGCTCCTACGAGCAGTACTTC. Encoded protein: CASSLGGLEGSYEQYF.

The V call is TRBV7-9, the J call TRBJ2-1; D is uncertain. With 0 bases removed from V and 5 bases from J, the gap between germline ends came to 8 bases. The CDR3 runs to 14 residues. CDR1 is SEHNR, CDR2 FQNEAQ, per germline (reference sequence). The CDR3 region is CASSLASSNNEQFF. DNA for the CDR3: TGTGCCAGCAGCTTAGCTTCCAGTAACAATGAGCAGTTCTTC.

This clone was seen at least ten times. The DNA for the CDR3 is TGTGCCAGCAGTGGGGACAGTCCTAACTATGGCTACACCTTC. It specifies CASSGDSPNYGYTF. This chain joins TRBV6-5 and TRBJ1-2, with 7 bases identical to TRBD1. Unmatched junction bases numbered 3, after V lost 5 bases and J lost 0 bases. The CDR3 is 14 amino acids. Germline CDR1 is MNHEY and CDR2 is SVGAGI.

CDR3 bases: TGTGCCAGCAGTTGGGGATTCAATCAGCCCCAGCATTTT. Translating it yields CASSWGFNQPQHF. V is TRBV27 and J is TRBJ1-5; D call uncertain. The CDR3 covers 13 residues. Germline assignment: CDR1 MNHEY and CDR2 SMNVEV (reference sequence). V lost 4 bases and J 3 bases, leaving 7 bases between the germline ends.

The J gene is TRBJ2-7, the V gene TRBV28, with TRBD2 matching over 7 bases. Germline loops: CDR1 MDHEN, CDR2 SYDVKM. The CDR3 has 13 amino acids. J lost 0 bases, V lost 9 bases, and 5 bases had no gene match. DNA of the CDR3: TGTGCCAGTACGACGGGGGGCTCCTACGAGCAGTACTTC. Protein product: CASTTGGSYEQYF.

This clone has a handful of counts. CDR3 sequence (DNA): TGCGCCAGCAGCTTGGAGACAGGGAGCTCCTACGAGCAGTACTTC. Translation gives CASSLETGSSYEQYF. The gene calls are TRBV5-1 and TRBJ2-7, with TRBD1 matching over 7 bases. Unmatched junction bases numbered 3, after V lost 0 bases and J lost 0 bases. The V gene's germline CDR1 is SGHRS and CDR2 YFSETQ. The CDR3 runs to 15 residues. The full variable domain, with the rest looked up from reference TRBV5-1 and TRBJ2-7, is KAGVTQTPRYLIKTRGQQVTLSCSPISGHRSVSWYQQTPGQGLQFLFEYFSETQRNKGNFPGRFSGRQFSNSRSEMNVSTLELGDSALYLCASSLETGSSYEQYFGPGTRLTVT.

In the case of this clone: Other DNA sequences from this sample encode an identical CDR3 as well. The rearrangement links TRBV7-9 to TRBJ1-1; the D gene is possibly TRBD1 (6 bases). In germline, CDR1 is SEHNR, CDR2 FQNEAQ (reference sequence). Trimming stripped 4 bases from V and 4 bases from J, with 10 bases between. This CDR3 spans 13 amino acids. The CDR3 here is CASSSQGGTEAFF. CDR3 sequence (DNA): TGTGCCAGCAGCTCACAGGGTGGCACTGAAGCTTTCTTT.

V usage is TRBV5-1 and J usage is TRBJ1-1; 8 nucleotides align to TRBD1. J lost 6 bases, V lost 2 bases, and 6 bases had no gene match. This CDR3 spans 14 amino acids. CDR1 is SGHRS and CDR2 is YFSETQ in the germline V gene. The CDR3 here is CASSFSQGAPEAFF. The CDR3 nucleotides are TGCGCCAGCAGCTTCTCTCAGGGGGCCCCTGAAGCTTTCTTT.

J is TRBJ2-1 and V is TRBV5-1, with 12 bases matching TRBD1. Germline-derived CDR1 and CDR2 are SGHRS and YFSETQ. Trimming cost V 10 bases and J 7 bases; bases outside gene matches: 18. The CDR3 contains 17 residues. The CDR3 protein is CASGTGGPTNGKNEQFF. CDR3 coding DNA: TGCGCCTCCGGGACAGGGGGCCCTACTAACGGAAAAAATGAGCAGTTCTTC. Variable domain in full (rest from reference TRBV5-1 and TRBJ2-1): KAGVTQTPRYLIKTRGQQVTLSCSPISGHRSVSWYQQTPGQGLQFLFEYFSETQRNKGNFPGRFSGRQFSNSRSEMNVSTLELGDSALYLCASGTGGPTNGKNEQFFGPGTRLTVL.

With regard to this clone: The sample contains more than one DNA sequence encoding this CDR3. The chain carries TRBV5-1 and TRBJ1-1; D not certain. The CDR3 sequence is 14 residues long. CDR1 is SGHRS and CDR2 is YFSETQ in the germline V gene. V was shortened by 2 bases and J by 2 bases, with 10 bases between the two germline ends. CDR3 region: CASSFNQVNTEAFF. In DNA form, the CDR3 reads TGCGCCAGCAGCTTCAATCAGGTTAACACTGAAGCTTTCTTT.